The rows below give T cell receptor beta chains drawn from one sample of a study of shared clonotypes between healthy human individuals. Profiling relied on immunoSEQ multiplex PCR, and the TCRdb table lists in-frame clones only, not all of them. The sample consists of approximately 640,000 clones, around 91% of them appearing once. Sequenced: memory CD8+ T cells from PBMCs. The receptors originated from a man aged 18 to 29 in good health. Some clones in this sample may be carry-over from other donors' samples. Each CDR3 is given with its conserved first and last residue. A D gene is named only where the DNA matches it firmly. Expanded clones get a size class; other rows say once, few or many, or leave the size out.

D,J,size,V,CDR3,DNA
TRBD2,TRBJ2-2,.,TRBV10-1,CASSERTSGRVFNTGELFF,TGCGCCAGCAGTGAGAGGACTAGCGGGAGGGTTTTTAACACCGGGGAGCTGTTTTTT
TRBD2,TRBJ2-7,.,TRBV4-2,CASSPGTNSYEQYF,TGTGCCAGCAGCCCCGGGACTAACTCCTACGAGCAGTACTTC
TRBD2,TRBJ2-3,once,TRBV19,CASSIVEYGLASDTQYF,TGTGCCAGTAGTATAGTGGAATATGGACTAGCCTCAGATACGCAGTATTTT
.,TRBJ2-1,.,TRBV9,CASSVGVGPYNEQFF,TGTGCCAGCAGCGTAGGTGTGGGGCCCTACAATGAGCAGTTCTTC
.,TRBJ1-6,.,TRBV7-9,CASSPQGMNSPLHF,TGTGCCAGCAGCCCGCAGGGAATGAATTCACCCCTCCACTTT
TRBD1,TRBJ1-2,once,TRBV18,CASSPRTGNGYTF,TGTGCCAGCTCACCACGGACAGGGAATGGCTACACCTTC
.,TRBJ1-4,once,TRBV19,CASNLLAHGDEKLFF,TGTGCCAGTAACCTACTTGCCCATGGGGATGAAAAACTGTTTTTT
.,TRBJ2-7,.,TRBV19,CASPPSYEQYF,TGTGCCAGCCCCCCGTCCTACGAGCAGTACTTC
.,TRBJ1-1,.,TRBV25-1,CASAPRGYTEAFF,TGTGCCAGCGCTCCCCGGGGGTACACTGAAGCTTTCTTT
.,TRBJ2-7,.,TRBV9,CASSQAGTLDYERYF,TGTGCCAGCAGCCAGGCCGGGACTTTAGACTACGAGCGGTACTTC
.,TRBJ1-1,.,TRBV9,CASSVGTAPVGTEAFF,TGTGCCAGCAGCGTAGGGACAGCGCCGGTAGGCACTGAAGCTTTCTTT
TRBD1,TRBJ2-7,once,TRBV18,CASSTTDRGPYEQYF,TGTGCCAGCTCAACTACGGACAGGGGGCCCTACGAGCAGTACTTC
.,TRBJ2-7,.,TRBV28,CASSLSIRQKQYF,TGTGCCAGCAGTTTATCTATTCGACAGAAGCAGTACTTC
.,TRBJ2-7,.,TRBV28,CASSFAGTSYEQYF,TGTGCCAGCAGTTTTGCAGGGACCTCCTACGAGCAGTACTTC
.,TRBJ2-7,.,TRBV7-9,CASSLEVGQIPSEQYF,TGTGCCAGCAGCTTAGAGGTAGGACAGATACCGTCCGAGCAGTACTTC
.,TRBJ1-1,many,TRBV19,CASSIAGIEAFF,TGTGCCAGTAGTATAGCCGGGATTGAAGCTTTCTTT
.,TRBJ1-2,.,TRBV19,CEGVDYGYTF,TGTGAGGGGGTTGACTATGGCTACACCTTC
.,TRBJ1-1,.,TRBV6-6,CASTPGTEAFF,TGTGCCAGCACCCCGGGCACTGAAGCTTTCTTT
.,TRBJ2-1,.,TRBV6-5,CASSYQGLTYNEQFF,TGTGCCAGCAGTTACCAGGGTTTGACCTACAATGAGCAGTTCTTC
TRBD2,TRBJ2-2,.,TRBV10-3,CAISESGGLAETGELFF,TGTGCCATCAGTGAGTCGGGGGGACTAGCGGAGACCGGGGAGCTGTTTTTT
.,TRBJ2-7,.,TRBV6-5,CASRDVRDIYEQYF,TGTGCCAGCAGGGACGTCCGGGACATCTACGAGCAGTACTTC
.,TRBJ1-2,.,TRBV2,CASSEDGGYGYTF,TGTGCCAGCAGCGAGGACGGGGGGTATGGCTACACCTTC
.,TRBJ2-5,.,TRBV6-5,CASSYSAWLRQETQYF,TGTGCCAGCAGTTACTCGGCTTGGCTGAGACAAGAGACCCAGTACTTC
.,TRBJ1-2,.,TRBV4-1,CASSQVGGVLGYTF,TGCGCCAGCAGCCAAGTGGGAGGGGTCTTGGGCTACACCTTC
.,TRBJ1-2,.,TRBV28,CASSLSGLSYGYTF,TGTGCCAGCAGTTTATCGGGGCTTAGCTATGGCTACACCTTC
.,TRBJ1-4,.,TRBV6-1,CASSERQARNEKLFF,TGTGCCAGCAGTGAAAGACAGGCCCGGAATGAAAAACTGTTTTTT
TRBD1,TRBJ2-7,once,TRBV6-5,CASRRQGPQDEQYF,TGTGCCAGCAGGAGACAGGGACCGCAGGACGAGCAGTACTTC
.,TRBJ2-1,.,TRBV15,CATSREVLINYNEQFF,TGTGCCACCAGCAGAGAAGTCTTGATAAACTACAATGAGCAGTTCTTC
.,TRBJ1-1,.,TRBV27,CASSQSPLDEAFF,TGTGCCAGCAGCCAATCACCGCTTGATGAAGCTTTCTTT
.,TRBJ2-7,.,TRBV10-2,CASSEFYLGYEQYF,TGCGCCAGCAGTGAGTTCTATTTGGGCTACGAGCAGTACTTC
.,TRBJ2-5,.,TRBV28,CASRLTGTQETQYF,TGTGCCAGCAGACTCACGGGTACCCAAGAGACCCAGTACTTC
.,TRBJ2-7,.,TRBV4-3,CASSHSGDSYEQYF,TGCGCCAGCAGCCATTCCGGGGACTCCTACGAGCAGTACTTC
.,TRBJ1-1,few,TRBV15,CATSSRRNTEAFF,TGTGCCACCAGCAGTCGGCGGAACACTGAAGCTTTCTTT
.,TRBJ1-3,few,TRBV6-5,CASKAGNTIYF,TGTGCCAGCAAGGCGGGTAACACCATATATTTT
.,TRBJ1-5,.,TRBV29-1,CSVQQDSNQPQHF,TGCAGCGTTCAACAGGATAGCAATCAGCCCCAGCATTTT
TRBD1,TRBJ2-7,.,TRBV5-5,CASSRTGGSYEQYF,TGTGCCAGCAGCCGGACAGGGGGTTCCTACGAGCAGTACTTC
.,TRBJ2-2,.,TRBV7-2,CASSREGEVGELFF,TGTGCCAGCAGCCGCGAGGGGGAAGTCGGGGAGCTGTTTTTT
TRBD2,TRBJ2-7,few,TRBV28,CASSSRLAGSSYEQYF,TGTGCCAGCAGCTCCCGACTAGCGGGATCCTCCTACGAGCAGTACTTC
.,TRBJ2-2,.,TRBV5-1,CASSDMGAGELFF,TGCGCCAGTTCAGACATGGGGGCCGGGGAGCTGTTTTTT
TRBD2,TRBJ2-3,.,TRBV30,CAWSAIPLAERELTDTQYF,TGTGCCTGGAGTGCTATCCCCCTAGCGGAGCGGGAATTGACAGATACGCAGTATTTT
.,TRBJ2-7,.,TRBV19,CASSAGSGSYEQYF,TGTGCCAGTAGCGCCGGCTCTGGGAGTTACGAGCAGTACTTC
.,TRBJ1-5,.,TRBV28,CASTEQGGWNQPQHF,TGTGCCAGCACCGAACAGGGTGGGTGGAATCAGCCCCAGCATTTT
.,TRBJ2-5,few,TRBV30,CAWRSSGWETQYF,TGTGCCTGGAGATCGTCGGGATGGGAGACCCAGTACTTC
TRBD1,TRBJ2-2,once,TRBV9,CASSGRTGFGGELFF,TGTGCCAGCAGCGGGCGGACAGGGTTCGGCGGGGAGCTGTTTTTT
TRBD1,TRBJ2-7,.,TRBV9,CASSRGGTGRYEQYF,TGTGCCAGCAGCCGAGGCGGGACAGGGAGGTACGAGCAGTACTTC
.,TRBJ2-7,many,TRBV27,CASSRAWTTDEQYF,TGTGCCAGCAGCAGGGCTTGGACCACCGACGAGCAGTACTTC
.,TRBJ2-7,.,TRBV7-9,CASSLGVYEQYF,TGTGCCAGCAGCTTAGGCGTCTACGAGCAGTACTTC
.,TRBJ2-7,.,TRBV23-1,CASSQLPSEGGVQNEQYF,TGCGCCAGCAGTCAACTCCCCTCGGAGGGGGGGGTTCAAAACGAGCAGTACTTC
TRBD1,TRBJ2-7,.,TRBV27,CAIGRTGVYEQYF,TGTGCCATCGGTCGGACAGGGGTCTACGAGCAGTACTTC
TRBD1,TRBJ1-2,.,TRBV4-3,CASSQYRGLPANYGYTF,TGCGCCAGCAGCCAATACAGGGGGCTCCCCGCTAACTATGGCTACACCTTC
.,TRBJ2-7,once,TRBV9,CASSVVPTGPLSYEQYF,TGTGCCAGCAGCGTAGTCCCAACCGGGCCCCTCTCCTACGAGCAGTACTTC
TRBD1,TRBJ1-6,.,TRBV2,CASSETGVNSPLHF,TGTGCCAGCAGTGAGACAGGGGTTAATTCACCCCTCCACTTT
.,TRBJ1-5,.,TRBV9,CASSPGGGLSQPQHF,TGTGCCAGCAGCCCCGGTGGGGGGCTAAGTCAGCCCCAGCATTTT